The 20 T cell receptor beta chains in this list originate from one sample, sequenced in a study of shared clonotypes between healthy human individuals. Only in-frame clones appear in the TCRdb table, and some are missing; sequencing was by immunoSEQ multiplex PCR. Here the sample spans 2.5 million or so clones, approximately 90% being singletons. Sequencing used naive CD4+ T cells sorted from blood. Sample subset: CD45RA+ positively selected. The receptors come from a man aged 18 to 30 in good health.

This chain uses TRBV30 with TRBJ2-7; tentative D call: TRBD2 (6 bases). The CDR3 consists of 13 residues. Germline lookup yields CDR1 GTSNPN and CDR2 SVGIG (reference sequence). Trimming took off 1 base at V and 6 bases at J, with 13 bases between the two ends. The CDR3 region has the DNA TGTGCCTGGAGTGGGCTAGGAGGGCTCGAGCAGTACTTC. Its protein is CAWSGLGGLEQYF.

The chain couples TRBV10-1 to TRBJ2-7, with D perhaps TRBD1 (5 bases). V was pared by 2 bases and J by 9 bases, with 11 bases between. Per germline, CDR1 WNHNN and CDR2 SYGVQD (reference sequence). There are 12 residues in the CDR3. The CDR3: CASSERQGGQYF. The CDR3 region has the DNA TGCGCCAGCAGTGAGCGGCAGGGCGGGCAGTACTTC.

The chain has TRBV5-4 and TRBJ2-3; D is unclear. V was cut by 4 bases and J by 2 bases, with 14 bases left in between. The CDR3 loop spans 15 amino acids. Germline-derived CDR1 and CDR2 are SGHNT and YYREEE (reference sequence). In DNA form, the CDR3 reads TGTGCCAGCAGCCTAAGCGTGGCAGACACAGATACGCAGTATTTT. As protein: CASSLSVADTDTQYF.

V and J are TRBV6-1 and TRBJ1-2; TRBD1 matches at 7 bases. J was trimmed by 3 bases and V by 7 bases; bases with no gene match: 8. This CDR3 is built from 14 residues. The germline V gene has CDR1 MNHNS and CDR2 SASEGT. CDR3 nucleotides: TGTGCCAGCAAGAGGGCCGACAGGGACTATGGCTACACCTTC. This translates into CASKRADRDYGYTF.

On this clone: The identical CDR3 is also encoded by other nucleotide sequences in the sample. The chain links TRBV5-1 to TRBJ2-7; D gene uncertain. Germline V CDR1 and CDR2: SGHRS, YFSETQ. The CDR3 consists of 11 residues. Trimming took 5 bases from V and 1 from J, leaving 4 bases between them. The CDR3 DNA follows: TGCGCCAGCAGTGGGTCCTACGAGCAGTACTTC. Translation gives CASSGSYEQYF.

This chain connects TRBV6-6 to TRBJ1-5; D ambiguous. This CDR3 is built from 13 residues. The V gene lost 6 bases and the J gene lost 1 base, with 7 bases spanning the gap. Per germline, CDR1 MNHNY and CDR2 SVGAGI (reference sequence). CDR3 nucleotides: TGTGCCAGCAGAACCGAAAGCAATCAGCCCCAGCATTTT. Protein product: CASRTESNQPQHF.

The chain has TRBV7-2 and TRBJ1-1, with D possibly TRBD1 on 5 matching bases. The CDR3 is made up of 14 amino acids. CDR1 and CDR2 from the germline V gene are SGHTA and FQGNSA. Trimming shortened V by 6 bases and J by 1 base, and 12 bases separated the two germline ends. CDR3 nucleotides: TGTGCCAGCAGGACACAGGTGCCGAACACTGAAGCTTTCTTT. Residues: CASRTQVPNTEAFF.

The chain has TRBV28 and TRBJ2-5; D is possibly TRBD1 or TRBD2 (5 bases each). The CDR3 is 16 residues long. Between the trimmed V and J ends, which lost 2 bases and 2 bases, there was a span of 15 bases. The germline CDR1 and CDR2 sequences are MDHEN and SYDVKM. CDR3 loop: CASSLRSGTAQETQYF. CDR3 DNA sequence: TGTGCCAGCAGTTTACGCTCAGGGACGGCACAAGAGACCCAGTACTTC.

This clone was seen a handful of times. The gene calls are TRBV27 and TRBJ1-1, with D uncertain. CDR3 length: 13 amino acids. The V end lost 2 bases, the J end lost 8 bases, and 12 bases lay between the germline ends. Germline CDR1 MNHEY, CDR2 SMNVEV (reference sequence). CDR3 DNA sequence: TGTGCCAGCAGTTTAGGACCGGACTCCGAAGCTTTCTTT. The encoded protein is CASSLGPDSEAFF.

The V and J genes are TRBV7-9 and TRBJ1-2, with D possibly being TRBD1 (5 bases). The germline gives CDR1 SEHNR, CDR2 FQNEAQ (reference sequence). V gave up 2 bases and J gave up 7 bases, with 11 bases separating them. This CDR3 region has 13 residues. CDR3 nucleotides: TGTGCCAGCAGCTTAACGACAGCCTTTGGCTACACCTTC. Amino acids: CASSLTTAFGYTF.

The gene calls are TRBV5-4 and TRBJ2-4, with D possibly matching TRBD1 (6 bases). Germline V CDR1 and CDR2: SGHNT, YYREEE (reference sequence). The CDR3 length is 18 residues. The V end was cut by 3 bases, the J end by 2 bases, with 21 bases between. CDR3 amino acids: CASSWPSQGPVPKNIQYF. In DNA, the CDR3 is TGTGCCAGCAGCTGGCCAAGTCAGGGGCCGGTGCCCAAAAACATTCAGTACTTC.

The chain recombines TRBV5-4 with TRBJ2-3, with 10 positions matching TRBD2. This CDR3 contains 15 residues. Unmatched junction bases numbered 3, after V lost 0 bases and J lost 5 bases. Germline CDR1 reads SGHNT; CDR2 reads YYREEE (reference sequence). The CDR3 sequence: CASSLGSGGKDTQYF. CDR3 DNA: TGTGCCAGCAGCTTGGGTAGCGGGGGGAAAGATACGCAGTATTTT.

The rearrangement joins TRBV11-2 to TRBJ1-1; D unresolved. The CDR3 runs 12 residues. V lost 1 base and J 8 bases, leaving 8 bases between the germline ends. Germline V lookup: CDR1 SGHAT, CDR2 FQNNGV. In nucleotides, the CDR3 is TGTGCCAGCAGCTTAGTAGCTTCCGAAGCTTTCTTT. It yields the protein CASSLVASEAFF.

The chain is built from TRBV4-3 and TRBJ1-1; D is unclear. Germline values: CDR1 LGHNA, CDR2 YSLEER. The CDR3 covers 15 residues. Deletions cut 3 bases from V and 2 bases from J, with 13 bases between. The CDR3 DNA reads TGCGCCAGCAGCCAGAACCCGGGGATAAACACTGAAGCTTTCTTT. Its protein product is CASSQNPGINTEAFF.

The gene calls are TRBV10-3 and TRBJ2-3; TRBD2 matches at 14 bases. Germline V gene data show CDR1 as ENHRY and CDR2 as SYGVKD. This CDR3 has 18 residues. V trimming: 6 bases; J trimming: 2 bases; junction bases outside the gene matches: 10. The CDR3 sequence: CAIRQPGTSGGTTDTQYF. The CDR3, as DNA: TGTGCCATCAGACAACCCGGGACTAGCGGGGGAACCACAGATACGCAGTATTTT.

As for this clone: Other DNA sequences within the sample encode an identical CDR3. This rearrangement joins TRBV18 to TRBJ2-2, with TRBD1 matching 7 bases. From germline, CDR1 is KGHSH and CDR2 LQKENI. The trim removed 4 bases at V and 0 bases at J, leaving 2 bases unmatched. The CDR3 extends over 15 amino acids. CDR3 sequence: CASSLGTANTGELFF. CDR3 bases: TGTGCCAGCTCACTTGGGACAGCGAACACCGGGGAGCTGTTTTTT.

The rearrangement joins TRBV10-3 to TRBJ2-3, with 7 bases lining up with TRBD2. The ends lost 10 bases at V and 3 bases at J; junction bases unmatched: 7. The V gene's germline CDR1 is ENHRY and CDR2 SYGVKD. The length of the CDR3 is 13 residues. DNA for the CDR3: TGTGCCACCGTGAGGGAGGGGACAGATACGCAGTATTTT. Protein product: CATVREGTDTQYF.

This rearrangement joins TRBV30 to TRBJ2-1; 8 bases align to TRBD1. This CDR3 has 17 amino acids. Losses at the gene ends were 0 bases for V and 7 bases for J; bases not matched to a gene: 14. The germline gives CDR1 GTSNPN, CDR2 SVGIG (reference sequence). CDR3 protein: CAWSVTGDPKNLNEQFF. Here the CDR3 DNA reads TGTGCCTGGAGTGTGACAGGGGACCCTAAAAATCTAAATGAGCAGTTCTTC.

The chain employs TRBV18 and TRBJ2-1, with unresolved D. Trimming removed 2 bases from V and 4 bases from J, with 18 bases in between. CDR3 length equals 17 residues. Germline V gives CDR1 KGHSH, CDR2 LQKENI. The DNA of the CDR3 is TGTGCCAGCTCACCAACGGTCGGTCAGGTCGGTTACAATGAGCAGTTCTTC. Translated, it gives CASSPTVGQVGYNEQFF.

This chain uses TRBV28 with TRBJ1-5; D gene uncertain. Germline values: CDR1 MDHEN, CDR2 SYDVKM. The CDR3 covers 19 residues. The V end lost 5 bases, the J end lost 0 bases, and 23 bases lay between the germline ends. The CDR3 sequence: CASSTAYLRLASSNQPQHF. The CDR3 DNA is TGTGCCAGCAGTACGGCTTATCTGAGGCTTGCCTCTAGCAATCAGCCCCAGCATTTT. Complete variable domain (other parts from reference TRBV28 and TRBJ1-5): DVKVTQSSRYLVKRTGEKVFLECVQDMDHENMFWYRQDPGLGLRLIYFSYDVKMKEKGDIPEGYSVSREKKERFSLILESASTNQTSMYLCASSTAYLRLASSNQPQHFGDGTRLSIL.